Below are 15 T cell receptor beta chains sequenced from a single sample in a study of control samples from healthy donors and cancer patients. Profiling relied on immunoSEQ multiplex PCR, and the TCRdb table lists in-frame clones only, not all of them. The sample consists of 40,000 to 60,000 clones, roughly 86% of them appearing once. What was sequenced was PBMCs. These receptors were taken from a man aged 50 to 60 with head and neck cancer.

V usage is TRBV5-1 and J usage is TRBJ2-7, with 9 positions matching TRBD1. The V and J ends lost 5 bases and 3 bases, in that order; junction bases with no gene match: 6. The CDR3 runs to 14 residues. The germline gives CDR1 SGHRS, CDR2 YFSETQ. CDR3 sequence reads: CASRSPGQGYEQYF. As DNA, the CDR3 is TGCGCCAGCAGGTCTCCGGGACAGGGCTACGAGCAGTACTTC.

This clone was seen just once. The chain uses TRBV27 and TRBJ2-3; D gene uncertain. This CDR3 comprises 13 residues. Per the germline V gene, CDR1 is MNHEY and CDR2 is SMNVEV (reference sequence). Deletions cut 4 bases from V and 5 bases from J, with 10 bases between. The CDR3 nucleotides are TGTGCCAGCAGTTCCCTATTCAAAGATACGCAGTATTTT. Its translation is CASSSLFKDTQYF.

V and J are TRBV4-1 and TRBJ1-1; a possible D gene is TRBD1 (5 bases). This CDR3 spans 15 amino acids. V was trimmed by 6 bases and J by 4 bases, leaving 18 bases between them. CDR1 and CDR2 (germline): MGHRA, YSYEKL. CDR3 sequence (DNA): TGCGCCAGCAGATCCCCCGAGGGGCCGGGCACTGAAGCTTTCTTT. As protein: CASRSPEGPGTEAFF.

The CDR3 DNA reads as TGTGCCAGCAGTCGCGGGCCAGATCACGGCTACACCTTC. Protein sequence: CASSRGPDHGYTF. The chain couples TRBV12-3 or TRBV12-4 to TRBJ1-2; D is ambiguous. V was cut by 5 bases and J by 8 bases, with 15 bases left in between. This CDR3 has 13 amino acids.

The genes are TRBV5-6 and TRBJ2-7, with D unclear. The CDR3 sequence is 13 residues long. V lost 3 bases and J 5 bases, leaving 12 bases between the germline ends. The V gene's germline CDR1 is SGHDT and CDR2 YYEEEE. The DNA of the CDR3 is TGTGCCAGCAGCTCCCTAGGCCGTAACGAGCAGTACTTC. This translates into CASSSLGRNEQYF.

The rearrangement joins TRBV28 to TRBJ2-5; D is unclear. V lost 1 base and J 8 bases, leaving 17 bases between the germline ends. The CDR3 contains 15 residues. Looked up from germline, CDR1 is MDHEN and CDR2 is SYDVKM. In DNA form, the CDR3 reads TGTGCCAGCAGTTTATCCTGGCTAACCACTGACACCCAGTACTTC. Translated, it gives CASSLSWLTTDTQYF. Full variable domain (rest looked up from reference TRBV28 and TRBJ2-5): DVKVTQSSRYLVKRTGEKVFLECVQDMDHENMFWYRQDPGLGLRLIYFSYDVKMKEKGDIPEGYSVSREKKERFSLILESASTNQTSMYLCASSLSWLTTDTQYFGPGTRLLVL.

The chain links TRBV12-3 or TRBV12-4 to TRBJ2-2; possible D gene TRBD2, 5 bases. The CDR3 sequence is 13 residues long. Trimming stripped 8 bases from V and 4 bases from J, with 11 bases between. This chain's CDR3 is CASGRTGTGELFF. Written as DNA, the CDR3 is TGTGCCAGCGGGAGAACGGGCACCGGGGAGCTGTTTTTT.

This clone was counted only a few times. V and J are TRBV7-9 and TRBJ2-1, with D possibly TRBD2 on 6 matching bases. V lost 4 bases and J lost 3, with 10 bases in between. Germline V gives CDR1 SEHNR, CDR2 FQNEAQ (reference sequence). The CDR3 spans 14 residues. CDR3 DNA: TGTGCCAGCAGCTGGTGGACTATCTACAATGAGCAGTTCTTC. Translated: CASSWWTIYNEQFF.

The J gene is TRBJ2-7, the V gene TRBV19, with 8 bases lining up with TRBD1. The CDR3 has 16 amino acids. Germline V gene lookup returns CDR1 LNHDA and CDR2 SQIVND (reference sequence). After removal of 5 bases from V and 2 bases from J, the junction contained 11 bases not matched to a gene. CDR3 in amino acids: CASSGGSGTGAYEQYF. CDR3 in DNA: TGTGCCAGTAGTGGGGGATCCGGGACAGGAGCCTACGAGCAGTACTTC.

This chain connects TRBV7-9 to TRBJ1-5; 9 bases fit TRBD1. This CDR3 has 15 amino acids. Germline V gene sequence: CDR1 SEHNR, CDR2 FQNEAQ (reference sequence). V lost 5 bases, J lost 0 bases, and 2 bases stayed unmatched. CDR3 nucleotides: TGTGCCAGCAGCCGGACAGGGGATAGCAATCAGCCCCAGCATTTT. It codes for CASSRTGDSNQPQHF.

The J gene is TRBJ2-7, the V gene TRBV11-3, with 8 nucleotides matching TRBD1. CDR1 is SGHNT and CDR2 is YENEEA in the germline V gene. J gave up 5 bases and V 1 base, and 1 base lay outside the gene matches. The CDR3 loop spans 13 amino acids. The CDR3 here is CASSLAGGDEQYF. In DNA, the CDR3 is TGTGCCAGCAGCTTAGCAGGGGGCGACGAGCAGTACTTC.

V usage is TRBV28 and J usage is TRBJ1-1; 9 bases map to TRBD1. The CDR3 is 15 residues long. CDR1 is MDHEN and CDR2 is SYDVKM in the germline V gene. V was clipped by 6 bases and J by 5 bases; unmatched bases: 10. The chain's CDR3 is CASSHLGTGRTEAFF. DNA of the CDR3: TGTGCCAGCAGCCACCTCGGGACAGGGAGGACTGAAGCTTTCTTT.

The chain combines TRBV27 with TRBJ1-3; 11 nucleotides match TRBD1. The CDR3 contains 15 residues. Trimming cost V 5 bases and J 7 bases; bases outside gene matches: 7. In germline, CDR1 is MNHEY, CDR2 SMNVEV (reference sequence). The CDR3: CASSRTGGGGNTIYF. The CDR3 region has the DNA TGTGCCAGCAGTAGGACAGGGGGCGGTGGCAACACCATATATTTT.

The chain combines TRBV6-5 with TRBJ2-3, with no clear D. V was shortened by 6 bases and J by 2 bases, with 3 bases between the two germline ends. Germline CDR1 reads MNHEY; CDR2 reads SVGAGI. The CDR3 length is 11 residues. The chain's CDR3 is CASSHTDTQYF. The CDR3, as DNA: TGTGCCAGCAGCCACACAGATACGCAGTATTTT.

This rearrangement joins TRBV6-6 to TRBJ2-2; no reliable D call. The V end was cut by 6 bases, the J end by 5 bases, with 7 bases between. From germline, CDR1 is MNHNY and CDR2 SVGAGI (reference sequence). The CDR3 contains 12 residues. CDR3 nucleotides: TGTGCCAGCAGACTACAGACCGGGGAGCTGTTTTTT. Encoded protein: CASRLQTGELFF.